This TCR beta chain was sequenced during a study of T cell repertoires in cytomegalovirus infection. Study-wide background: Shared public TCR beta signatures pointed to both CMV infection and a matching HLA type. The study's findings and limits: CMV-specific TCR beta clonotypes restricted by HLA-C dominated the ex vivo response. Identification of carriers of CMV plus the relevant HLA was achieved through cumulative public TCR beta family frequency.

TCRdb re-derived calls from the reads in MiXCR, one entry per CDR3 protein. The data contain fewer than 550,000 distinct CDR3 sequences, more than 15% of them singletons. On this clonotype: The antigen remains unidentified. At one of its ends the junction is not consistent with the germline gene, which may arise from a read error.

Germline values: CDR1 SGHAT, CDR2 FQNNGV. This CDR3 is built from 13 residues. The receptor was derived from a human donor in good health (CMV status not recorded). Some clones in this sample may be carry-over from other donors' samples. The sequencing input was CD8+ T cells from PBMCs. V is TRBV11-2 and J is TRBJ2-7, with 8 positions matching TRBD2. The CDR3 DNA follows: TGTGCCAGCAGCTTCGGGGGGGACTACGAGCAGTGCTTC. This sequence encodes CASSFGGDYEQCF.